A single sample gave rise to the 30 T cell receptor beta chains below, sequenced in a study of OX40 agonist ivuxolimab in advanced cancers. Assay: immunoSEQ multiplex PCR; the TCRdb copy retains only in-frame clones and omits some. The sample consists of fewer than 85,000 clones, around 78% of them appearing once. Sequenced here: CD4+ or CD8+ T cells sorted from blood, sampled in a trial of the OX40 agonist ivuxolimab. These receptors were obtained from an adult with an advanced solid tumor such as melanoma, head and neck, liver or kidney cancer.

Written as DNA, the CDR3 is TGTGCCAGCAGCTTAGATTCCTACCGGGACAGGGGCTACAATGAGCAGTTCTTC. It encodes CASSLDSYRDRGYNEQFF. The chain is built from TRBV11-2 and TRBJ2-1; TRBD1 aligns across 10 bases. Trimming removed 0 bases from V and 3 bases from J; junction bases left unmatched: 8. From germline, CDR1 is SGHAT and CDR2 FQNNGV. CDR3 length equals 18 residues.

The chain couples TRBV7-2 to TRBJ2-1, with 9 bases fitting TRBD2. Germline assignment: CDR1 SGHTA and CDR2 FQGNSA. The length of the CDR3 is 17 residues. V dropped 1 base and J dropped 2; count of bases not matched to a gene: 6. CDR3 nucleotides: TGTGCCAGCAGCTTAGGGCCAGGCGGGGGGGCCTACAATGAGCAGTTCTTC. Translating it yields CASSLGPGGGAYNEQFF.

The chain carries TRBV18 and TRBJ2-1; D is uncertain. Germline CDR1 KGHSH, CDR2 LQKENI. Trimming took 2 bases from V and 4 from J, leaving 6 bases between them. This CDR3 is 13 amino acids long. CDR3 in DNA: TGTGCCAGCTCACCAGTGATGTACAATGAGCAGTTCTTC. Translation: CASSPVMYNEQFF.

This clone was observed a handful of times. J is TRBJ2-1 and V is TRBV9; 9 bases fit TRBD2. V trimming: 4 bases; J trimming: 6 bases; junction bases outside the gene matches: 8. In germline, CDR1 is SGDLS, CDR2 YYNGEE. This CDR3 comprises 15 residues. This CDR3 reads CASSKGLAQGNEQFF. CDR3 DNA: TGTGCCAGCAGCAAGGGACTAGCTCAGGGCAATGAGCAGTTCTTC.

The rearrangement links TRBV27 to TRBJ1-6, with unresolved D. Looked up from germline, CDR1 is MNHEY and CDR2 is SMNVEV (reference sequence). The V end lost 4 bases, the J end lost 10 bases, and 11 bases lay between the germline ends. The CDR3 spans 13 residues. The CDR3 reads CASSYGAFSPLHF. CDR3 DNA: TGTGCCAGCAGTTATGGCGCATTCTCACCCCTCCACTTT.

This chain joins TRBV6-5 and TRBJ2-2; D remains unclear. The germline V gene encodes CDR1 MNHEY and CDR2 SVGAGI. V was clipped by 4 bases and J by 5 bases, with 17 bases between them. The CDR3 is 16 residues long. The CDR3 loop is CASSFSVHRVTGELFF. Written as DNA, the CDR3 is TGTGCCAGCAGTTTTTCGGTCCATAGGGTGACCGGGGAGCTGTTTTTT.

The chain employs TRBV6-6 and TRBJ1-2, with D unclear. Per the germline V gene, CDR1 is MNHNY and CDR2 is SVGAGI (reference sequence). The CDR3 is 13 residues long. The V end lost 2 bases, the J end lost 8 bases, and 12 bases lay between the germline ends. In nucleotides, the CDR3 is TGTGCCAGCAGTTACGGAGGGATACGCGGCTACACCTTC. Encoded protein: CASSYGGIRGYTF.

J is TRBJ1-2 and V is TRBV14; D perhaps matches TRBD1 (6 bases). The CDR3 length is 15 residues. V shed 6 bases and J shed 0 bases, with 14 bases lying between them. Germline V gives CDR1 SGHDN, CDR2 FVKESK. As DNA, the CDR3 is TGTGCCAGCAGTCCGCCGTGGACAGCTAACTATGGCTACACCTTC. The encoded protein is CASSPPWTANYGYTF.

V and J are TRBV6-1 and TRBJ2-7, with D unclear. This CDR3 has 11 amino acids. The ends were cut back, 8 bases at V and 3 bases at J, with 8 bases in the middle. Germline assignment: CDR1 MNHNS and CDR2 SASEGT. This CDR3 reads CASRTNYEQYF. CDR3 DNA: TGTGCCAGCCGGACCAACTACGAGCAGTACTTC.

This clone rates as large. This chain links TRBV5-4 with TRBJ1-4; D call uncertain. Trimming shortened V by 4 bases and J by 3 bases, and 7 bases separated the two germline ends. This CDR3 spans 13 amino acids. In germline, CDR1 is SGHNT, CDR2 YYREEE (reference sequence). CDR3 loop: CASSRVANEKLFF. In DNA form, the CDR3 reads TGTGCCAGCAGCCGGGTGGCTAATGAAAAACTGTTTTTT. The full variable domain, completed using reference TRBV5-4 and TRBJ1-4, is ETGVTQSPTHLIKTRGQQVTLRCSSQSGHNTVSWYQQALGQGPQFIFQYYREEENGRGNFPPRFSGLQFPNYSSELNVNALELDDSALYLCASSRVANEKLFFGSGTQLSVL.

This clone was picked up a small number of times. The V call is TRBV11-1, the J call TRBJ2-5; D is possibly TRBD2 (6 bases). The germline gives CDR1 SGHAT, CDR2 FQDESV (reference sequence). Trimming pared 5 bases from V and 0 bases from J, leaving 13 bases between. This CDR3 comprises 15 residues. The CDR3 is CASSPTGGYQETQYF. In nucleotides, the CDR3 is TGTGCCAGCAGCCCAACTGGAGGGTACCAAGAGACCCAGTACTTC.

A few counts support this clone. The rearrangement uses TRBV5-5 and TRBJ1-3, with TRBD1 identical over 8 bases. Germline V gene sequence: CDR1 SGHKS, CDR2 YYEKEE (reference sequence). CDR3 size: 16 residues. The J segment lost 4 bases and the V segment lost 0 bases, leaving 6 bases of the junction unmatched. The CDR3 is CASSLEAGGAGNTIYF. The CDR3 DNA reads TGTGCCAGCAGCTTGGAGGCAGGGGGCGCCGGAAACACCATATATTTT.

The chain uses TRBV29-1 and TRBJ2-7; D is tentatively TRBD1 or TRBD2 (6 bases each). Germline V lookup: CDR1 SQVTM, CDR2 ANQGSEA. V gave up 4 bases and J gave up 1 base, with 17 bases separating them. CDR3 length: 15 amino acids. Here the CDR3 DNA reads TGCAGCGTTGGGAGGGACACCGTCCCGTCCTACGAGCAGTACTTC. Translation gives CSVGRDTVPSYEQYF.

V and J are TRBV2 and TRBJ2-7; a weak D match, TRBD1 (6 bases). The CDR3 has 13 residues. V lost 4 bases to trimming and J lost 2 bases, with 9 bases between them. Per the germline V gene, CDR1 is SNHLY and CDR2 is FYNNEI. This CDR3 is CASSADRTYEQYF. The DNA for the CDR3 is TGTGCCAGCAGTGCGGACAGAACCTACGAGCAGTACTTC.

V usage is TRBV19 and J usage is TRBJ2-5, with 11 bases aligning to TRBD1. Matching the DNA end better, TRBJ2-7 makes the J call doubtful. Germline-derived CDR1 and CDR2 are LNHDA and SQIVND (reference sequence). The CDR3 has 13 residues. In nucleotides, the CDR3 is TGTGCCAGTAGCCGGGACAGGGGGTACGAGCAGTACTTC. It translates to CASSRDRGYEQYF.

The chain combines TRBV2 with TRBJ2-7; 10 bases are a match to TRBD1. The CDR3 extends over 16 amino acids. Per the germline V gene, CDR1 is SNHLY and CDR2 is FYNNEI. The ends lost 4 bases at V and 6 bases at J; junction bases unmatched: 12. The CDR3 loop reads CASSGDRGPGYAEQYF. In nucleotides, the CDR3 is TGTGCCAGCAGTGGGGACAGGGGACCGGGTTATGCCGAGCAGTACTTC.

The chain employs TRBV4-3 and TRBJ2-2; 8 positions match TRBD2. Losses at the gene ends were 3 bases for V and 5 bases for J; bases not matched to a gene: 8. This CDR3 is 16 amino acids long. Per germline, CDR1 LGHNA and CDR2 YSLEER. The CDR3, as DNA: TGCGCCAGCAGCCATAGCGGGGAAATTTTAACCGGGGAGCTGTTTTTT. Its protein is CASSHSGEILTGELFF.

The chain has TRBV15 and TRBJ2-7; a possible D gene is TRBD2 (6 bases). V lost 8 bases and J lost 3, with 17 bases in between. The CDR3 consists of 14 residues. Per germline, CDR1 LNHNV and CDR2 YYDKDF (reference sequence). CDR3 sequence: CATGVGTFNYEQYF. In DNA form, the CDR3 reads TGTGCCACCGGGGTTGGGACTTTTAACTACGAGCAGTACTTC.

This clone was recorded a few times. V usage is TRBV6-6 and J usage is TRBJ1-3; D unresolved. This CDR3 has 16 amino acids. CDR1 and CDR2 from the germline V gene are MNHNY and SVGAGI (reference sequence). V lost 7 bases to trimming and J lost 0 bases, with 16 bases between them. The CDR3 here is CASTSRGRSSGNTIYF. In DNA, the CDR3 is TGTGCCAGCACCTCGAGAGGACGAAGCTCTGGAAACACCATATATTTT.

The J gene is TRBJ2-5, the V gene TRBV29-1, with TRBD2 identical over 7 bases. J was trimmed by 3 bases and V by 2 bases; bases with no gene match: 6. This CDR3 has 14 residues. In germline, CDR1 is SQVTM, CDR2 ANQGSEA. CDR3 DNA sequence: TGCAGCGTTGAAACCGGGACTACAAAAGAGACCCAGTACTTC. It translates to CSVETGTTKETQYF. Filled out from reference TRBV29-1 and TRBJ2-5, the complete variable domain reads SAVISQKPSRDICQRGTSLTIQCQVDSQVTMMFWYRQQPGQSLTLIATANQGSEATYESGFVIDKFPISRPNLTFSTLTVSNMSPEDSSIYLCSVETGTTKETQYFGPGTRLLVL.

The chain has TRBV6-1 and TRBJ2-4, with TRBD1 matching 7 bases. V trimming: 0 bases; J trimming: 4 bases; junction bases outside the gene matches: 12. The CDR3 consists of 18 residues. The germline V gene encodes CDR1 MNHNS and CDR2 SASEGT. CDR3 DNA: TGTGCCAGCAGTGAAGCAATCGGTATCGGGACAGTTAAAAACATTCAGTACTTC. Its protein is CASSEAIGIGTVKNIQYF.

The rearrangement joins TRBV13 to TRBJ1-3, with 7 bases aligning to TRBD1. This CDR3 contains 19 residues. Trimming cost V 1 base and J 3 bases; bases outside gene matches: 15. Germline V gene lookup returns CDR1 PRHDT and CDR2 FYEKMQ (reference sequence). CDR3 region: CASSLARRQGRLRGNTIYF. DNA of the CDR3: TGTGCCAGCAGCTTAGCCCGACGACAGGGCCGGTTGCGTGGAAACACCATATATTTT.

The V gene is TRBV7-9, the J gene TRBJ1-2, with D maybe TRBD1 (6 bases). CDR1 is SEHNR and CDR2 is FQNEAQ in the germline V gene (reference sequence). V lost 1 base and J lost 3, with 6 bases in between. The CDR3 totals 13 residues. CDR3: CASSLGQDYGYTF. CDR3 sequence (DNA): TGTGCCAGCAGCTTAGGACAGGACTATGGCTACACCTTC.

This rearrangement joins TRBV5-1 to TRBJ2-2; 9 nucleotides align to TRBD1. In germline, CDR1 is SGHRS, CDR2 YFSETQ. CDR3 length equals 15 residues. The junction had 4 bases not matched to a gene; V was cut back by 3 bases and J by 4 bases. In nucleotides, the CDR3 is TGCGCCAGCAGCTGGGACAGGGCGAGCACCGGGGAGCTGTTTTTT. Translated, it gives CASSWDRASTGELFF.

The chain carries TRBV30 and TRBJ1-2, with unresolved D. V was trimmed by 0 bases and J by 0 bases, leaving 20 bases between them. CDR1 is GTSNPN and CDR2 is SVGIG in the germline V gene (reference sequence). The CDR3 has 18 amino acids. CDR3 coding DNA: TGTGCCTGGAGTGTTCACTCAACGACCGGTCTCGCTAACTATGGCTACACCTTC. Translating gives CAWSVHSTTGLANYGYTF. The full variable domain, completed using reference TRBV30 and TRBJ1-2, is SQTIHQWPATLVQPVGSPLSLECTVEGTSNPNLYWYRQAAGRGLQLLFYSVGIGQISSEVPQNLSASRPQDRQFILSSKKLLLSDSGFYLCAWSVHSTTGLANYGYTFGSGTRLTVV.

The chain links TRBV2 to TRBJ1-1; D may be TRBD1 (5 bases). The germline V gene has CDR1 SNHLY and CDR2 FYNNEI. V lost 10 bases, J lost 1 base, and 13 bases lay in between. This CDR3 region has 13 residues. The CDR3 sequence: CANQGPGNTEAFF. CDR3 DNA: TGTGCCAACCAGGGTCCTGGGAACACTGAAGCTTTCTTT.

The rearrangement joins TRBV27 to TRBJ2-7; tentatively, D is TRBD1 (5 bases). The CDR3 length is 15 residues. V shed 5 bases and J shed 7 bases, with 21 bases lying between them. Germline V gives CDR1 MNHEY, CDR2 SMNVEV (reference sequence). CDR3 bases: TGTGCCAGCAGTGACAGAACCTTGCCTCTTAGGGAGCAGTACTTC. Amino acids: CASSDRTLPLREQYF.

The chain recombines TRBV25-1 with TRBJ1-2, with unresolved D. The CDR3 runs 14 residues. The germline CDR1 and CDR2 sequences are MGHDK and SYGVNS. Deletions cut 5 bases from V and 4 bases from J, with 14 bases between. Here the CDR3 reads CASSKPGFAYGYTF. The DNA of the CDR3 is TGTGCCAGCAGTAAACCCGGGTTCGCCTATGGCTACACCTTC.

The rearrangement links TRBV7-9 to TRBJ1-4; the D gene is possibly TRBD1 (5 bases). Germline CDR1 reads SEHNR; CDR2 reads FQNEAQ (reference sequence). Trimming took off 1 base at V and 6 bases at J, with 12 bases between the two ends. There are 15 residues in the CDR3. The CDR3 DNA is TGTGCCAGCAGCTTAGGGGGGAAGAAAGATGAAAAACTGTTTTTT. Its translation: CASSLGGKKDEKLFF.

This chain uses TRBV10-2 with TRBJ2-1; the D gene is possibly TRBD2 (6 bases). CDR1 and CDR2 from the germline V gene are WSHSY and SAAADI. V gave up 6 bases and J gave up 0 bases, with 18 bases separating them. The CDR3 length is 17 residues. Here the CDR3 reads CASRGSVGGLSYNEQFF. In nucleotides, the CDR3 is TGCGCCAGCAGGGGTAGCGTGGGGGGACTCTCCTACAATGAGCAGTTCTTC.